This paragraph covers one T cell receptor beta chain sequence. The data were obtained in a study of Ad26.COV2.S vaccination and SARS-CoV-2 variants. Clones were read by immunoSEQ multiplex PCR, and TCRdb kept only the in-frame ones, dropping some. The sample shows about 420,000 clones, 88% of them seen only once. Stated treatment: some 20 received Ad26.COV2.S at low or high dose, single or two shots; a few received placebo; per-sample allocation not given. Samples came from day 63 after the first vaccine or placebo injection. Material: peripheral blood, obtained in a trial of Ad26.COV2.S vaccine versus placebo. This receptor was taken from a person between 18 and 65 years old who received the Ad26.COV2.S COVID-19 vaccine or a placebo.

The CDR3 loop reads CASSQDLGYSTDTQYF. The CDR3, as DNA: TGCGCCAGCAGCCAAGATCTGGGGTATAGCACAGATACGCAGTATTTT. V usage is TRBV4-3 and J usage is TRBJ2-3; unclear D gene. The CDR3 extends over 16 amino acids. Germline CDR1 LGHNA, CDR2 YSLEER. The germline V and J ends were trimmed by 0 bases and 0 bases, with 10 bases remaining between them.